This is a list of T cell receptor beta chains from one sample in a study of cytomegalovirus exposure and HLA in healthy donors. Libraries were prepared by immunoSEQ multiplex PCR; TCRdb keeps only in-frame clonotypes and omits some of them. There are some 190,000 clones in the sample; about 83% occur only once, and approximately 2.9% lies in the top ten. The sequenced sample was PBMCs. All receptors come from a female donor in good health and CMV-seronegative. CDR3s include the opening cysteine and the closing phenylalanine or tryptophan. A D gene is named only where the DNA matches it firmly. Clone size appears in some rows only: once, few, many, or a class for an expanded clone.

d_gene	abundance	v_gene	j_gene	CDR3nt	CDR3aa
NA	NA	TRBV4-1	TRBJ1-1	TGCGCCAGCAGCCAAGAGGTGGGCAGGCTCCTTGCAGCTTTCTTT	CASSQEVGRLLAAFF
TRBD2	NA	TRBV6-1	TRBJ2-1	TGTGCCAGCAGTCAAGGTATCCGGCCACCGGGACTAGCGGCCTACAATGAGCAGTTCTTC	CASSQGIRPPGLAAYNEQFF
NA	NA	TRBV19	TRBJ2-1	TGTGCCAGTAGTCTCTTTGCGGAAAGCTCCTACAATGAGCAGTTCTTC	CASSLFAESSYNEQFF
TRBD1	NA	TRBV7-6	TRBJ2-2	TGTGCCAGCAGCTTACAGGGGGCGCCCACCGGGGAGCTGTTTTTT	CASSLQGAPTGELFF
NA	NA	TRBV6-5	TRBJ1-2	TGTTCCAGCAGTGGCCGGGACAAGTCCGGCTATGGCTACACCTTC	CSSSGRDKSGYGYTF
TRBD1	few	TRBV6-1	TRBJ1-6	TGTGCCAGCAGTGCCGGGACAGGGAGAGGCTCCTATAATTCACCCCTCCACTTT	CASSAGTGRGSYNSPLHF
NA	NA	TRBV28	TRBJ1-5	TGTGCCAGCAGTTTAGCGGGGGATAGCAATCAGCCCCAGCATTTT	CASSLAGDSNQPQHF
NA	NA	TRBV28	TRBJ1-1	TGTGCCAGCAGTCCACCCGGGAACCCCCCGAACACTGAAGCTTTCTTT	CASSPPGNPPNTEAFF
NA	few	TRBV29-1	TRBJ2-1	TGCAGCGGGGCAGGGTCGCCGACGAATCAGCAGTTCTTC	CSGAGSPTNQQFF
TRBD1	NA	TRBV11-3	TRBJ1-4	TGTGCCAGCAGCATAAGGGGGCGAGAAAAACTGTTTTTT	CASSIRGREKLFF
NA	NA	TRBV7-9	TRBJ1-2	TGTGCCAGCAGCTCGGGGGAAAGGCTGTATGGCTACACCTTC	CASSSGERLYGYTF
TRBD2	NA	TRBV6-5	TRBJ2-1	TGTGCCAGCAGTTACTCGGGGACTAGCTGGCACAATGAGCAGTTCTTC	CASSYSGTSWHNEQFF
NA	NA	TRBV7-9	TRBJ1-2	TGTTCCAGCAGCCCTCAAAGCACGATGACCTTC	CSSSPQSTMTF
TRBD2	once	TRBV9	TRBJ2-5	TGTGCCAGCAGCGTATTCAGCGGGAGCAGGGAGACCCAGTACTTC	CASSVFSGSRETQYF
NA	NA	TRBV19	TRBJ2-3	TGTGCCACCAATGATAGGGGGTCCTTCACAGATACGCAGTATTTT	CATNDRGSFTDTQYF
TRBD1	NA	TRBV12-5	TRBJ2-7	TGTGCTAGTGGTTTCACAGGGGGACCAGGGCAGTACTTC	CASGFTGGPGQYF
TRBD2	NA	TRBV5-6	TRBJ2-5	TGTGCCAGCAGCTTCCCCATCGGACTAGCGCAAGAGACCCAGTACTTC	CASSFPIGLAQETQYF
TRBD1	NA	TRBV7-3	TRBJ2-7	TGTGCCAGCAGCTTAATCCCCGGACAGGGTTACGAGCAGTACTTC	CASSLIPGQGYEQYF
TRBD2	NA	TRBV5-6	TRBJ2-7	TGTGCCAGCAGCTTGGCCCTAGCGGGAGGCGAGCAGTACTTC	CASSLALAGGEQYF
TRBD1	NA	TRBV9	TRBJ2-5	TGTGCCAGCAGCGTTCAGGGGGCCTTAGAGACCCAGTACTTC	CASSVQGALETQYF
NA	NA	TRBV5-1	TRBJ2-5	TGCGCCAGCAGCTTGTATGGCTACTCTCGGGAAGAGACCCAGTACTTC	CASSLYGYSREETQYF
TRBD1	NA	TRBV6-1	TRBJ2-2	TGTGCCAGCAGGCCCGGGACAGCGAACACCGGGGAGCTGTTTTTT	CASRPGTANTGELFF
NA	NA	TRBV30	TRBJ2-1	TGTGCCTGGAGTAAGGAGGGAACCTACAATGAGCAGTTCTTC	CAWSKEGTYNEQFF
NA	NA	TRBV2	TRBJ2-7	TGTGCCAGCAGGGAGGACTACCTGTACGAGCAGTACTTC	CASREDYLYEQYF
NA	NA	TRBV2	TRBJ2-1	TGTTCGGGGGGCGCCTACAATGAGCAGTTCTTC	CSGGAYNEQFF
TRBD2	NA	TRBV15	TRBJ2-5	TGTGCCACCAGCAGACTCAATAGCGGGAGGGGGGAGACCCAGTACTTC	CATSRLNSGRGETQYF
TRBD2	NA	TRBV7-9	TRBJ2-1	TGTGCCAGCAGCGCTAGCGGGAGGGCCCACAATGAGCAGTTCTTC	CASSASGRAHNEQFF
TRBD1	NA	TRBV7-9	TRBJ1-2	TGTGCCAGCAGCCCCCCGATAAGGCAGGGGGTGAGGTATGGCTACACCTTC	CASSPPIRQGVRYGYTF
TRBD2	few	TRBV7-8	TRBJ2-5	TGTGCCAGCAGCTTATCGGGAGGGGCCGGGTTCCTGGAGACCCAGTACTTC	CASSLSGGAGFLETQYF
NA	NA	TRBV7-7	TRBJ1-1	TGTGCCAGCAGCCGGGACAAGAACACTGAAGCTTTCTTT	CASSRDKNTEAFF
NA	NA	TRBV6-6	TRBJ2-7	TGTGCCAGCAGACCAACAGGGCTAAGCTCCTACGAGCAGTACTTC	CASRPTGLSSYEQYF
TRBD2	NA	TRBV9	TRBJ2-1	TGTGCCAGCAGCGTAACTAGCGGGATGTACAATGAGCAGTTCTTC	CASSVTSGMYNEQFF
TRBD1	NA	TRBV18	TRBJ2-7	TGTGCCAGCTCACTCACTACCGTGGGACAGACCTACGAGCAGTACTTC	CASSLTTVGQTYEQYF
TRBD1	NA	TRBV4-1	TRBJ2-2	TGCGCCAGCAGCCAAGGACAGGGGGTAAACACCGGGGAGCTGTTTTTT	CASSQGQGVNTGELFF
TRBD2	NA	TRBV15	TRBJ2-7	TGTGCCACCAGCAGAGATGCTGGCGCGGGGGGGCGCGAGCAGTACTTC	CATSRDAGAGGREQYF
NA	NA	TRBV27	TRBJ1-6	TGTGCCAGCTCGGTTAACCAGGGATTTTATAATTCACCCCTCCACTTT	CASSVNQGFYNSPLHF
TRBD2	NA	TRBV18	TRBJ2-1	TGTGCCAGCTCCCCGGGACTAGTAGACTACAATGAGCAGTTCTTC	CASSPGLVDYNEQFF
NA	NA	TRBV5-1	TRBJ1-1	TGCGCCAGCAGCCCCGATCTTGAGGGAACTGAAGCTTTCTTT	CASSPDLEGTEAFF
TRBD1	once	TRBV5-1	TRBJ1-4	TGCGCCAGCAGCCTAGGACAGGAGCTTGAAAAACTGTTTTTT	CASSLGQELEKLFF
NA	NA	TRBV6-1	TRBJ2-7	TGTGCCAGCAGTGAAGGTCAGGGGCTCGTTTCCTACGAGCAGTACTTC	CASSEGQGLVSYEQYF
TRBD1	NA	TRBV28	TRBJ2-7	TGTGCCAGCAGTTTTGGGCGGACAGGGGTTTACGAGCAGTACTTC	CASSFGRTGVYEQYF
NA	NA	TRBV19	TRBJ1-5	TGTGCCAGTAGTATCGAGCAGGGGTTCAATCAGCCCCAGCATTTT	CASSIEQGFNQPQHF
TRBD1	NA	TRBV27	TRBJ1-1	TGTGCCAGCAGACGACAGGGGAACACTGAAGCTTTCTTT	CASRRQGNTEAFF
NA	NA	TRBV18	TRBJ1-6	TGTGCCAGCTCACCGTCCCGCGCCTATAATTCACCCCTCCACTTT	CASSPSRAYNSPLHF
NA	once	TRBV27	TRBJ1-6	TGTGCCAGCAGTTTCAGGGATTCACCCCTCCACTTT	CASSFRDSPLHF
NA	NA	TRBV27	TRBJ2-3	TGTGCCAGCAGCTCAGGGGGCGGGGGACTCACAGATACGCAGTATTTT	CASSSGGGGLTDTQYF
TRBD1	NA	TRBV7-9	TRBJ2-1	TGTGCCAGCAGCCCACAGGGGGCCTCCTACAATGAGCAGTTCTTC	CASSPQGASYNEQFF
TRBD1	NA	TRBV27	TRBJ2-7	TGTGCCAGCAGGGCGGACAGGGGACAGCAGTACTTC	CASRADRGQQYF
TRBD1	NA	TRBV28	TRBJ1-1	TGTGCCAGCAGTCCGCGACAGGGGACTGAAGCTTTCTTT	CASSPRQGTEAFF
NA	NA	TRBV6-6	TRBJ2-5	TGTGCCAGCAAAATCCGGGAGACCCAGTACTTC	CASKIRETQYF
TRBD2	NA	TRBV11-2	TRBJ2-1	TGTGCCAGCAGCTTAGTCCCCCTGGGGGGGAGGCAACGTGAGCAGTTCTTC	CASSLVPLGGRQREQFF
TRBD1	NA	TRBV30	TRBJ2-7	TGTGCCGCCATCGCTACAGGGGCCTACGAGCAGTACTTC	CAAIATGAYEQYF
NA	NA	TRBV4-1	TRBJ2-7	TGCGCCAGCAGCCAAGAGGGAGGCAGTAGCTCCTACGAGCAGTACTTC	CASSQEGGSSSYEQYF